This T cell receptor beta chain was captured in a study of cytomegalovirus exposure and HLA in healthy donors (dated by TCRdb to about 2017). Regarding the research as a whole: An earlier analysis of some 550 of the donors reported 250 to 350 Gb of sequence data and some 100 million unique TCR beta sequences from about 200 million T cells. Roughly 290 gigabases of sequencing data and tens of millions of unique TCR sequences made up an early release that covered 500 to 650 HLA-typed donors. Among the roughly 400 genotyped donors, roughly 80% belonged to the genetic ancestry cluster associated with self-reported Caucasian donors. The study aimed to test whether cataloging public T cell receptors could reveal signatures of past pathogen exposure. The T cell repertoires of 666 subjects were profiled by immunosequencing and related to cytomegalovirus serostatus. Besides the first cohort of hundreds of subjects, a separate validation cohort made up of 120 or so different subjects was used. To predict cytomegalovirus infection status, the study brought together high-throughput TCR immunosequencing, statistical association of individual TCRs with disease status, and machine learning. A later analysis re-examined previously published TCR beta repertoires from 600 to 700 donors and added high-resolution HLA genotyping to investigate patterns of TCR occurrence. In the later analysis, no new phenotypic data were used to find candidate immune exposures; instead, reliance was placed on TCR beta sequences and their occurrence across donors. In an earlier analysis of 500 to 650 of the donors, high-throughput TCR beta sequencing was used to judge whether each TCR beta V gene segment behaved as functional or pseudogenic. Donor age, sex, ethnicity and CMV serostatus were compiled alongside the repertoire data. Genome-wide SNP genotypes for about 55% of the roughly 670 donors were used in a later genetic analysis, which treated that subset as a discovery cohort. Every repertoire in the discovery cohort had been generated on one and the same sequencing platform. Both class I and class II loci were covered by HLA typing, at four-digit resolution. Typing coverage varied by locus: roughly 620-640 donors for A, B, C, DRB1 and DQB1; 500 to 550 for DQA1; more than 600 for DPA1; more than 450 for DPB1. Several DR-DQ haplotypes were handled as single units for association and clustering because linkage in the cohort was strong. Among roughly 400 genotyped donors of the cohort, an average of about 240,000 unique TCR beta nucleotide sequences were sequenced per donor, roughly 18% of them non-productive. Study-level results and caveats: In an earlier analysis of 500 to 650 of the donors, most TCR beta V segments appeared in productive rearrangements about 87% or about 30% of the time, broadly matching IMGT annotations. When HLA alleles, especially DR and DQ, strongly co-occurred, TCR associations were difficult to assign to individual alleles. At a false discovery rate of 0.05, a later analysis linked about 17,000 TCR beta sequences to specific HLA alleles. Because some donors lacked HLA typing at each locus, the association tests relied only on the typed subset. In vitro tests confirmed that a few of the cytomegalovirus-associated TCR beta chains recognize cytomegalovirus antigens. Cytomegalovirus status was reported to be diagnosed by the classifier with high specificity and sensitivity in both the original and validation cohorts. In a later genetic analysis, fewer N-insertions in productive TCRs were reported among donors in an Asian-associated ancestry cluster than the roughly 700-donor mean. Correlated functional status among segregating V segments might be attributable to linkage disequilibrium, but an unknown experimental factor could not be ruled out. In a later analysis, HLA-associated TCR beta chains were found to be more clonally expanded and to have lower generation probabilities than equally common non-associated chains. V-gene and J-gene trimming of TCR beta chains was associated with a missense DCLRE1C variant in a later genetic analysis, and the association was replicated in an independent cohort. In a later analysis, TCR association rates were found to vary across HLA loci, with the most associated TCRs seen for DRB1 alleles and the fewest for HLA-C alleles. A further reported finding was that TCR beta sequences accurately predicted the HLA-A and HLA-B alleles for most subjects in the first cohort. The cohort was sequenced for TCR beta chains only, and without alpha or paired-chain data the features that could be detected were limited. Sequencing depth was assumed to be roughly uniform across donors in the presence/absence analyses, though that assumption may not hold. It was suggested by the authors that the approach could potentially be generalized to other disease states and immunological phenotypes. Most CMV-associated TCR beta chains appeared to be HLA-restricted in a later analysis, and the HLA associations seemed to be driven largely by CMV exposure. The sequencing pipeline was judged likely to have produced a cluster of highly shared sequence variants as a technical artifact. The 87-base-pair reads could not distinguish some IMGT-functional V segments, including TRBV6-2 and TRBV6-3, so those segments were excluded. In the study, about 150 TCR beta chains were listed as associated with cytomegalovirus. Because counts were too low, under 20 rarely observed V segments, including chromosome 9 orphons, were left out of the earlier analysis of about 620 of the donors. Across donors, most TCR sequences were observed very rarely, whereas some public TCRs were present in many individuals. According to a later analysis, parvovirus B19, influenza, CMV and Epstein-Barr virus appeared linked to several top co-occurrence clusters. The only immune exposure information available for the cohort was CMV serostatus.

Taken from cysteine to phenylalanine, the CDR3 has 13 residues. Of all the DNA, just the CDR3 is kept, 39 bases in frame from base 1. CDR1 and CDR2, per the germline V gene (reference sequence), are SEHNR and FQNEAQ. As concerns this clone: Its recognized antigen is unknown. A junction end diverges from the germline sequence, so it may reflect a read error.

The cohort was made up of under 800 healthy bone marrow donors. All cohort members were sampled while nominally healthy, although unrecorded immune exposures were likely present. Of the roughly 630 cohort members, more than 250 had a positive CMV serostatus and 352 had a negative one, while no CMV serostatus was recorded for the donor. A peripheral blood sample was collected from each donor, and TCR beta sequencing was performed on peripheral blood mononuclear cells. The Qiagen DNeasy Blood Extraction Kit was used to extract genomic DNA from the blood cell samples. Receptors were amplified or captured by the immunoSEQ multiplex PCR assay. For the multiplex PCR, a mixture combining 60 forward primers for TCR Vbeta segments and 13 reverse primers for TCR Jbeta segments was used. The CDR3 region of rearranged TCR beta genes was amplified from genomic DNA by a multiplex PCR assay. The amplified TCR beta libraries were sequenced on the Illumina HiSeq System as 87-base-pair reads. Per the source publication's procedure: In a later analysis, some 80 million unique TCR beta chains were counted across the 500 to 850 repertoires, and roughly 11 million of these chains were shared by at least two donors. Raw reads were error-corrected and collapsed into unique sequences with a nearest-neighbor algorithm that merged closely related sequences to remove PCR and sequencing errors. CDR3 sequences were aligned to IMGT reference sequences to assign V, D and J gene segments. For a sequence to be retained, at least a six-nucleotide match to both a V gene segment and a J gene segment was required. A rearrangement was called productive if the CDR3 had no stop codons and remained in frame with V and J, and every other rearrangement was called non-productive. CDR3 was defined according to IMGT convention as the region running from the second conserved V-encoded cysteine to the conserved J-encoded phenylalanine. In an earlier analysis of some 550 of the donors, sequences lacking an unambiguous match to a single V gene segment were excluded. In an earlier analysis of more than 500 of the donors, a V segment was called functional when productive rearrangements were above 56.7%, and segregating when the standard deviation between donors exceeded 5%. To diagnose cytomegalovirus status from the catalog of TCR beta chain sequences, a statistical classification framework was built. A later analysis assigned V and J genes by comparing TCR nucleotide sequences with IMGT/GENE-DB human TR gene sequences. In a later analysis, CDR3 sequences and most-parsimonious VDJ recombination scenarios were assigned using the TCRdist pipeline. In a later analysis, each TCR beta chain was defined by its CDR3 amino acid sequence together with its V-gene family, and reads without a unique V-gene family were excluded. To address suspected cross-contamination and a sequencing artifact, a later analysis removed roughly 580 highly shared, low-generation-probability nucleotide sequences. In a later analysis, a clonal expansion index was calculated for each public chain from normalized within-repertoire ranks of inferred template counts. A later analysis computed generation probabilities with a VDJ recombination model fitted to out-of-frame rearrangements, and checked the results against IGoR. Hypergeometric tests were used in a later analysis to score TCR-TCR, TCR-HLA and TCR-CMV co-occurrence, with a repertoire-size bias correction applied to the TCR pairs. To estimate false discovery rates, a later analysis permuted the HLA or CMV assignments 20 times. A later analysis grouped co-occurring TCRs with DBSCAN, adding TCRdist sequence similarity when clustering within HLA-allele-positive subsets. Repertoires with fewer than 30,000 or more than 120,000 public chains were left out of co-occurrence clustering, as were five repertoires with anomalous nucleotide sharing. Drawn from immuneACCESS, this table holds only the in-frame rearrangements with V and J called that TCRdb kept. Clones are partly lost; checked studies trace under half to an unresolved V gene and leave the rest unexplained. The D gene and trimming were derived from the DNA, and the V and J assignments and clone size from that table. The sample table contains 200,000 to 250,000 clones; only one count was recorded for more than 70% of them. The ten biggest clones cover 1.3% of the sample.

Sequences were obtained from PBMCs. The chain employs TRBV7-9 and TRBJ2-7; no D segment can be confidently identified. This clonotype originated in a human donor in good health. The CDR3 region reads CSSSLDGVYEQYF. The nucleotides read TGTTCCAGCAGCTTAGATGGAGTCTACGAGCAGTACTTC.